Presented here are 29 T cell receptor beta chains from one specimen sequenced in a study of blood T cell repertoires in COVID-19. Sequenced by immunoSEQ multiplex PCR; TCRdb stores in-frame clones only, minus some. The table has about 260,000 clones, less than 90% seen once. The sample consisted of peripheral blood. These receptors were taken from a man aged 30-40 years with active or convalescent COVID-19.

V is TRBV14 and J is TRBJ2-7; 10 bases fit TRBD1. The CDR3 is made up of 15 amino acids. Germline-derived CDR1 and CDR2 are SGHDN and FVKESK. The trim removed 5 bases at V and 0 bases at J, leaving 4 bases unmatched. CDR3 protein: CASSLGQGVSYEQYF. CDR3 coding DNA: TGTGCCAGCAGCTTAGGACAGGGGGTCTCCTACGAGCAGTACTTC. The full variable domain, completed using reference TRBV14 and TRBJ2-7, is EAGVTQFPSHSVIEKGQTVTLRCDPISGHDNLYWYRRVMGKEIKFLLHFVKESKQDESGMPNNRFLAERTGGTYSTLKVQPAELEDSGVYFCASSLGQGVSYEQYFGPGTRLTVT.

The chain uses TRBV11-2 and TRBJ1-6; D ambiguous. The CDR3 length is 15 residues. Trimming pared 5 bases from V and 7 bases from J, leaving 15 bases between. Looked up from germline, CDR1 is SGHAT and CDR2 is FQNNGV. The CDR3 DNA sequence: TGTGCCAGCAGCCATACGGGTGTGTTGAATTCACCCCTCCACTTT. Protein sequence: CASSHTGVLNSPLHF.

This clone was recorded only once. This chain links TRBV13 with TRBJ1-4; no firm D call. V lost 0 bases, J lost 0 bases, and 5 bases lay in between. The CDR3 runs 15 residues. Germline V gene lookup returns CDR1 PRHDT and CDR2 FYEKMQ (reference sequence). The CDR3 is CASSLGPATNEKLFF. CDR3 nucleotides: TGTGCCAGCAGCTTAGGCCCTGCAACTAATGAAAAACTGTTTTTT.

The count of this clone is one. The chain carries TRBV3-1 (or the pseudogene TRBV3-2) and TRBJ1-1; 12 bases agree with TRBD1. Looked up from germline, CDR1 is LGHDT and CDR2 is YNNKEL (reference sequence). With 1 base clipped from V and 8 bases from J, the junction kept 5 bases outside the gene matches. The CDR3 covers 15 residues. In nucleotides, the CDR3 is TGTGCCAGCAGCCAAGGCGGGACAGGGGGCTTCGAAGCTTTCTTT. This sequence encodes CASSQGGTGGFEAFF.

DNA of the CDR3: TGTGCCAGTAGTATAGTAGTTCCGGGGGGGCGCAATCAGCCCCAGCATTTT. Translated: CASSIVVPGGRNQPQHF. The chain is built from TRBV19 and TRBJ1-5; TRBD1 is a possible D gene (6 bases). The CDR3 totals 17 residues. Per germline, CDR1 LNHDA and CDR2 SQIVND (reference sequence). V was clipped by 1 base and J by 2 bases, with 15 bases between them.

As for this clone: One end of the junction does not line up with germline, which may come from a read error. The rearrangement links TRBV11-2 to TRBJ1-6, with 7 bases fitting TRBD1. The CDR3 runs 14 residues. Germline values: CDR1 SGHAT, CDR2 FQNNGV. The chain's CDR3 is CASSLDRDNSPLHF. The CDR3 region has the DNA TGTGCCAGCAGTTTAGACAGGGATAATTCACCCCTCCACTTT.

This CDR3 is CASSFSPSGTGELFF. For the CDR3, the DNA is TGTGCCAGCAGTTTTTCTCCCTCAGGGACCGGGGAGCTGTTTTTT. The chain employs TRBV14 and TRBJ2-2; D may be TRBD1 (5 bases). This CDR3 is built from 15 residues. The germline V and J ends were trimmed by 6 bases and 5 bases, with 16 bases remaining between them. The V gene's germline CDR1 is SGHDN and CDR2 FVKESK.

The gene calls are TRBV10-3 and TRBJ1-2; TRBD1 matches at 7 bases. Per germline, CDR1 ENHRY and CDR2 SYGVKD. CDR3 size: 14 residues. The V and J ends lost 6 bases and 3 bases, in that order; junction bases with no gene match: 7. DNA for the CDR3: TGTGCCATCAGACAAACAGGGGCGGACTATGGCTACACCTTC. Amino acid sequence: CAIRQTGADYGYTF.

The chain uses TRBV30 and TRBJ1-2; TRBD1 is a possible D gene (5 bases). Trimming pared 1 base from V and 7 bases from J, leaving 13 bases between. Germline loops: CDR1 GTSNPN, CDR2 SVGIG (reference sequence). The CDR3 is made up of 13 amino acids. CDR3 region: CAWSGGEFGGYTF. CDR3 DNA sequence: TGTGCCTGGAGTGGGGGGGAATTCGGTGGCTACACCTTC.

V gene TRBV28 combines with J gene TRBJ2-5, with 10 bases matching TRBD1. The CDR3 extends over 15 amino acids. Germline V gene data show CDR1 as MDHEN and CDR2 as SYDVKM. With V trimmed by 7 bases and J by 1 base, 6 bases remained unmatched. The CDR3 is CASTPGTGVQETQYF. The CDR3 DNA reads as TGTGCCAGCACCCCCGGGACAGGGGTCCAAGAGACCCAGTACTTC.

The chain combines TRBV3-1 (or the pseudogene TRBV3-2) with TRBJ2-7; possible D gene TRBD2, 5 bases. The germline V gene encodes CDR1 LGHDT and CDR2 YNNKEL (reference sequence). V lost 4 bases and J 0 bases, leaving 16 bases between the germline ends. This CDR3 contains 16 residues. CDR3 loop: CASSPFAVGSSYEQYF. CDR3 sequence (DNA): TGTGCCAGCAGCCCATTTGCGGTTGGGAGCTCCTACGAGCAGTACTTC.

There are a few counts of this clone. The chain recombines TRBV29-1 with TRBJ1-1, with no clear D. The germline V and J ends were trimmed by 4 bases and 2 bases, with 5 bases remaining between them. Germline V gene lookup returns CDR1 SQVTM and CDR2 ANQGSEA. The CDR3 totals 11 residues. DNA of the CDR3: TGCAGCGTTGCAGTCAACACTGAAGCTTTCTTT. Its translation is CSVAVNTEAFF. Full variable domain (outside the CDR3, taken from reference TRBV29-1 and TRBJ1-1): SAVISQKPSRDICQRGTSLTIQCQVDSQVTMMFWYRQQPGQSLTLIATANQGSEATYESGFVIDKFPISRPNLTFSTLTVSNMSPEDSSIYLCSVAVNTEAFFGQGTRLTVV.

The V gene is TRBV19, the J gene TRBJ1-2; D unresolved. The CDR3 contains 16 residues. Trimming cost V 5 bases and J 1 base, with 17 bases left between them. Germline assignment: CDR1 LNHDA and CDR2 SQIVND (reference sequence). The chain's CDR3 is CASSSTLETNNYGYTF. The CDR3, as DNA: TGTGCCAGTAGTTCAACCCTTGAAACTAATAACTATGGCTACACCTTC. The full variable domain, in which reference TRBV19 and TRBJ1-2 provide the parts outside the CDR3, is DGGITQSPKYLFRKEGQNVTLSCEQNLNHDAMYWYRQDPGQGLRLIYYSQIVNDFQKGDIAEGYSVSREKKESFPLTVTSAQKNPTAFYLCASSSTLETNNYGYTFGSGTRLTVV.

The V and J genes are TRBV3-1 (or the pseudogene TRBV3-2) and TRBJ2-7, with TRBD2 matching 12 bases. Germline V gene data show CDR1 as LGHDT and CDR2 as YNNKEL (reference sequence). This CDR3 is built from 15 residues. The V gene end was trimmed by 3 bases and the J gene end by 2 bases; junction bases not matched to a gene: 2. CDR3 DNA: TGTGCCAGCAGCCAGTCTAGCGGGGGGGCCTACGAGCAGTACTTC. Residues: CASSQSSGGAYEQYF.

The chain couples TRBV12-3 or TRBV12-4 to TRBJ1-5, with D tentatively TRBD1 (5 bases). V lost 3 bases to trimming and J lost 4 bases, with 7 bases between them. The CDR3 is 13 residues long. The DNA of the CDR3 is TGTGCCAGCAGTTTGGGGCCTAATCAGCCCCAGCATTTT. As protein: CASSLGPNQPQHF.

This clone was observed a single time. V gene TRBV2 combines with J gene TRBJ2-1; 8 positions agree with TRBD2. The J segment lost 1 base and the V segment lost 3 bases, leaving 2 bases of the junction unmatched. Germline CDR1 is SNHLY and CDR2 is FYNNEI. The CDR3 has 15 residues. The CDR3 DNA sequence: TGTGCCAGCAGTGAGAAGCGGGGGTCCTACAATGAGCAGTTCTTC. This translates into CASSEKRGSYNEQFF.

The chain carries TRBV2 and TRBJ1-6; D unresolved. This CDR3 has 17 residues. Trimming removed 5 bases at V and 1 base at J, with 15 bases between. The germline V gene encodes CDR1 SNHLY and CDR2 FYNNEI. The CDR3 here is CASSPQGSRSYNSPLHF. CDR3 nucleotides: TGTGCCAGCAGTCCACAAGGGAGTCGGTCCTATAATTCACCCCTCCACTTT.

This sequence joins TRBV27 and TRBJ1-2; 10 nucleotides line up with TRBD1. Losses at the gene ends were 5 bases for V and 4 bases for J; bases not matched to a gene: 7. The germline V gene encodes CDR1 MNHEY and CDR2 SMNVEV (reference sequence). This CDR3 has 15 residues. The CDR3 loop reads CASSARQGAGYGYTF. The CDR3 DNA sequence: TGTGCCAGCAGTGCCAGACAGGGGGCTGGCTATGGCTACACCTTC.

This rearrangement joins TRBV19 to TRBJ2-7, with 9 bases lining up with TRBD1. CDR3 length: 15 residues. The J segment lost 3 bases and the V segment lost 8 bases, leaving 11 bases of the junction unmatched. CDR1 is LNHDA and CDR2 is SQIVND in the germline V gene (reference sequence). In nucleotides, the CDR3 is TGTGCCAGTTCCCATCCTACGGACAGGGGCTACGAGCAGTACTTC. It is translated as CASSHPTDRGYEQYF.

CDR3 bases: TGTGCCAGTCGGGAGGACTTAGCCATGGAGACCCAGTACTTC. It encodes CASREDLAMETQYF. The rearrangement joins TRBV6-5 to TRBJ2-5, with TRBD2 matching 7 bases. V shed 9 bases, J shed 5 bases, and the junction held 12 bases outside the gene matches. CDR1 and CDR2 (germline): MNHEY, SVGAGI. This CDR3 comprises 14 residues.

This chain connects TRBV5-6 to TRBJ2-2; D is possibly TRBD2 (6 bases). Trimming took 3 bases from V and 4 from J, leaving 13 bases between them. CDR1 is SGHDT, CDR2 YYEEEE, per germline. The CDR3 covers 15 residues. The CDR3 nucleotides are TGTGCCAGCAGCTGGGGGGTTATGGGCACCGGGGAGCTGTTTTTT. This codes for CASSWGVMGTGELFF.

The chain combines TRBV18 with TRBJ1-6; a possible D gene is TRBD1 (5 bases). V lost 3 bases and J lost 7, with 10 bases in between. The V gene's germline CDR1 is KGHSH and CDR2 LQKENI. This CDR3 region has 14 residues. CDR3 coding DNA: TGTGCCAGCTCACCTGAGACAGCCAATTCACCCCTCCACTTT. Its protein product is CASSPETANSPLHF.

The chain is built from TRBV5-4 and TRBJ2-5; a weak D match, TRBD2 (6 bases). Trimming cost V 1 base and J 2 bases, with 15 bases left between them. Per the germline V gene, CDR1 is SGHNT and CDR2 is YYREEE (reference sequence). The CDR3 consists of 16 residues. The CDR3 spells CASSLLGGIWQETQYF. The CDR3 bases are TGTGCCAGCAGCTTGTTGGGGGGTATTTGGCAAGAGACCCAGTACTTC.

The CDR3 protein is CASSSWDRGQETQYF. CDR3 coding DNA: TGCGCCAGCAGCTCATGGGACAGGGGACAAGAGACCCAGTACTTC. The chain links TRBV5-1 to TRBJ2-5; 10 bases align to TRBD1. Germline V gene sequence: CDR1 SGHRS, CDR2 YFSETQ. J lost 2 bases, V lost 3 bases, and 4 bases had no gene match. The CDR3 has 15 residues.

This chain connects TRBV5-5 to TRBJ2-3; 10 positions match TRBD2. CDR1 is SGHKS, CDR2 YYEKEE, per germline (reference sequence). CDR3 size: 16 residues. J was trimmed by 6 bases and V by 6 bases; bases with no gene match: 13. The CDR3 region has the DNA TGTGCCAGCACCCTTGGGGCTAGCGGGGGTATGGATACGCAGTATTTT. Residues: CASTLGASGGMDTQYF.

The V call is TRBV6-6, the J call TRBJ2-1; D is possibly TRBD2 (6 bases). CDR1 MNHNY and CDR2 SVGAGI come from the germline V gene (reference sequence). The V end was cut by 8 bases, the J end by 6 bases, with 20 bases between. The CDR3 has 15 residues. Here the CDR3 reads CASHSGLVGVNEQFF. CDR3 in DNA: TGTGCCAGCCACTCGGGACTTGTGGGGGTCAATGAGCAGTTCTTC.

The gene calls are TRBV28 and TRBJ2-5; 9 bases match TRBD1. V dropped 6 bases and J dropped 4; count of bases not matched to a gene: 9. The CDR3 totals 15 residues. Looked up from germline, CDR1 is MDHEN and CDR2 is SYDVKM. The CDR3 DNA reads TGTGCCAGCAGCCTAACAGGGGGCGGCTTAGAGACCCAGTACTTC. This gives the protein CASSLTGGGLETQYF.

This CDR3 is CASSSEIRGEQYF. Written as DNA, the CDR3 is TGTGCCAGCAGTTCGGAGATCCGCGGCGAGCAGTACTTC. The V call is TRBV12-3 or TRBV12-4, the J call TRBJ2-7; the D is unclear. The V end lost 4 bases, the J end lost 6 bases, and 13 bases lay between the germline ends. The CDR3 sequence is 13 residues long.

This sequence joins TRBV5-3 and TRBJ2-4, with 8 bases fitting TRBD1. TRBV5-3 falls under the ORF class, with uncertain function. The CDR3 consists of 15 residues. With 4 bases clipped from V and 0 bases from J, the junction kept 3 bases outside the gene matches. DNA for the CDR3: TGTGCCAGAAGCCAGCAGGGGGCAGCCAAAAACATTCAGTACTTC. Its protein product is CARSQQGAAKNIQYF.